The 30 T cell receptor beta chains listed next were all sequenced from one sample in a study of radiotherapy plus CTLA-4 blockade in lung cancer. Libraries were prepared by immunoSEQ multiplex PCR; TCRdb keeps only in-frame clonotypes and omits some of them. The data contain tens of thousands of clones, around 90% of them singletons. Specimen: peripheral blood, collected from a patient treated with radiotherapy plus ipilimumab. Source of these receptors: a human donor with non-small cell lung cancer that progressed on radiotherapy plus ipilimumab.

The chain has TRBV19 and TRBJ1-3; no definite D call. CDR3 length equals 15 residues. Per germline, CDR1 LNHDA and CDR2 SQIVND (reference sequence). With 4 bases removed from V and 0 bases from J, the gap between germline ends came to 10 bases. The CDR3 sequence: CASSSSGSSGNTIYF. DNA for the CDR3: TGTGCCAGTAGTAGCAGTGGGTCCTCTGGAAACACCATATATTTT.

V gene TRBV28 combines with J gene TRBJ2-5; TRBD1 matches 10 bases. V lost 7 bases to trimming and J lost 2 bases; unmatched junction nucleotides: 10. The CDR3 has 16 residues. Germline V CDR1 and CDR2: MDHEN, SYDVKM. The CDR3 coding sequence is TGTGCCAGCAATCCCGCTCAGGGACAGGGGCAAGAGACCCAGTACTTC. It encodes CASNPAQGQGQETQYF.

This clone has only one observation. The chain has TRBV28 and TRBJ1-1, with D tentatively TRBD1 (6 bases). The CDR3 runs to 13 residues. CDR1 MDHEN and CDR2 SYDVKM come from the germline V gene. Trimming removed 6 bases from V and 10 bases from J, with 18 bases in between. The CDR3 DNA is TGTGCCAGCAGCGAACAGAACAGGGATGTAGCTTTCTTT. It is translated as CASSEQNRDVAFF.

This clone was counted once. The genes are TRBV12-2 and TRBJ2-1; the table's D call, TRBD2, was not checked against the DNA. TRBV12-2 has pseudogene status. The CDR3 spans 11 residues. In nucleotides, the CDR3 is TGTGCAAGTCGCCCAGGGACTCAGCAGTTCTTC. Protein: CASRPGTQQFF.

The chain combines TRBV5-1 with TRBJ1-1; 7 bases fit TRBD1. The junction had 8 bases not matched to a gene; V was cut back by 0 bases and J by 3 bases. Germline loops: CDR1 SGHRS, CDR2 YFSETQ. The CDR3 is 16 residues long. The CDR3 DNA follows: TGCGCCAGCAGCTTGGAAGGGGGCGAATGGGACACTGAAGCTTTCTTT. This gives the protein CASSLEGGEWDTEAFF.

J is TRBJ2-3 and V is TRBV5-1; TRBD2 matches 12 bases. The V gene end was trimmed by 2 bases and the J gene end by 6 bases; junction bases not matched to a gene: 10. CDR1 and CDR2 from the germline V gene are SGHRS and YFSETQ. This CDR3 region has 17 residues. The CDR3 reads CASSFNLASGRADTQYF. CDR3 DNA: TGCGCCAGCAGCTTCAATCTGGCTAGCGGGAGGGCTGATACGCAGTATTTT.

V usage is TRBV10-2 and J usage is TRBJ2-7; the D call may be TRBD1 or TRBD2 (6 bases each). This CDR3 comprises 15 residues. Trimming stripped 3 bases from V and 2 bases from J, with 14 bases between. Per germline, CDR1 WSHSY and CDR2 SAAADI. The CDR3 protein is CASSEPGAPTYEQYF. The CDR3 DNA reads TGCGCCAGCAGTGAACCGGGGGCTCCCACCTACGAGCAGTACTTC.

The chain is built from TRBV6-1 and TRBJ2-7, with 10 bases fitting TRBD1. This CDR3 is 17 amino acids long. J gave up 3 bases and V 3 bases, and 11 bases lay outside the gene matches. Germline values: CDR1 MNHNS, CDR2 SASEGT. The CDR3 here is CASSDAVGGQGLYEQYV. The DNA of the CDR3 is TGTGCCAGCAGTGATGCCGTTGGGGGACAGGGGCTCTACGAGCAGTACGTC.

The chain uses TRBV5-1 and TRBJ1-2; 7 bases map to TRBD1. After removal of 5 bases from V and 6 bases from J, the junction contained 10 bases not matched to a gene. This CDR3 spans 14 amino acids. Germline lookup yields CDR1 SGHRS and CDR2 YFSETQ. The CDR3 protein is CASSPEGGLNGYTF. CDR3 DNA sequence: TGCGCCAGCAGTCCGGAAGGGGGCTTAAATGGCTACACCTTC.

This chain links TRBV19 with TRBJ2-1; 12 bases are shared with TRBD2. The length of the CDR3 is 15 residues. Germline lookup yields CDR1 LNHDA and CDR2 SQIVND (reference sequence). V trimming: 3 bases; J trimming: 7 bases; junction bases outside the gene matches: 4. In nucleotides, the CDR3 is TGTGCCAGTAGTATTGGGCTAGCGGGAGGGAATGAGCAGTTCTTC. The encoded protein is CASSIGLAGGNEQFF.

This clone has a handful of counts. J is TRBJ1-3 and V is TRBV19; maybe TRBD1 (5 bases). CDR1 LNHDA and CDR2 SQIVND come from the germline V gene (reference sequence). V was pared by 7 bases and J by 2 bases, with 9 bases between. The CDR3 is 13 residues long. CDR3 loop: CASTDRTGNTIYF. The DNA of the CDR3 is TGTGCCAGTACCGACAGAACTGGAAACACCATATATTTT.

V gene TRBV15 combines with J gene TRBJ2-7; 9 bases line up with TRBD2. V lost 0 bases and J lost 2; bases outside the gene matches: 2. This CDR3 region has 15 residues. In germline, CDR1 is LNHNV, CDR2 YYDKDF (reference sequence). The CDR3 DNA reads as TGTGCCACCAGCAGAGAACGGACTAGCGCCTACGAGCAGTACTTC. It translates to CATSRERTSAYEQYF.

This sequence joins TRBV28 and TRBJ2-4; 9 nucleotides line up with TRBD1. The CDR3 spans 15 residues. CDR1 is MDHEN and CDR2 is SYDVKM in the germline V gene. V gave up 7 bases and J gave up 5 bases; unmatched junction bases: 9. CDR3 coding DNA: TGTGCCAGCACCGAACCCCGGGACAGGGAAAACATTCAGTACTTC. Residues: CASTEPRDRENIQYF.

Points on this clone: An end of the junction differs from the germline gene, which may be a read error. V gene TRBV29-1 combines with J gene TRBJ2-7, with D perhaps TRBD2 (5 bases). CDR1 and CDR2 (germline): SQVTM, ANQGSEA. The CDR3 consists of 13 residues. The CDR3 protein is CSVEVDSSYEQYF. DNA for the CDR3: TGCAGCGTCGAAGTGGACTCCTCCTACGAGCAGTACTTC.

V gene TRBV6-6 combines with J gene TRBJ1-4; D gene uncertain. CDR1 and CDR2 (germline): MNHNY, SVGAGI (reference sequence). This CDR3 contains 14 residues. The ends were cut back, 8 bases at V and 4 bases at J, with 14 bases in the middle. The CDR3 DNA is TGTGCCAGCGCGGCGACGGCTAATAATGAAAAACTGTTTTTT. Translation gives CASAATANNEKLFF.

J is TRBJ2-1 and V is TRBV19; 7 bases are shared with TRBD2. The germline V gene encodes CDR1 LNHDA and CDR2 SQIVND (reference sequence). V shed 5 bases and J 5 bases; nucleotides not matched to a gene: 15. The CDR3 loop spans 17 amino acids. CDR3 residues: CASSRDYQNEFHNEQFF. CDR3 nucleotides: TGTGCCAGTAGTCGGGACTACCAAAACGAGTTTCACAATGAGCAGTTCTTC.

CDR3 coding DNA: TGCGCCAGCAGCTCCCAACAGGGGAGGTACACTGAAGCTTTCTTT. It translates to CASSSQQGRYTEAFF. The chain recombines TRBV5-1 with TRBJ1-1; 7 bases align to TRBD1. Germline V gene lookup returns CDR1 SGHRS and CDR2 YFSETQ. Unmatched junction bases numbered 8, after V lost 3 bases and J lost 3 bases. CDR3 length equals 15 residues. Full variable domain (missing parts from reference TRBV5-1 and TRBJ1-1): KAGVTQTPRYLIKTRGQQVTLSCSPISGHRSVSWYQQTPGQGLQFLFEYFSETQRNKGNFPGRFSGRQFSNSRSEMNVSTLELGDSALYLCASSSQQGRYTEAFFGQGTRLTVV.

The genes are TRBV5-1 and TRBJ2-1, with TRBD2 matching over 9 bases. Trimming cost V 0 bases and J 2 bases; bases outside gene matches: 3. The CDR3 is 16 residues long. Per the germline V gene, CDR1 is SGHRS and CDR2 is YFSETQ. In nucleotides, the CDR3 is TGCGCCAGCAGCTTGGTGGCGGGAGGGCCCTACAATGAGCAGTTCTTC. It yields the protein CASSLVAGGPYNEQFF. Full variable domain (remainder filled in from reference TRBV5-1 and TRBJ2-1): KAGVTQTPRYLIKTRGQQVTLSCSPISGHRSVSWYQQTPGQGLQFLFEYFSETQRNKGNFPGRFSGRQFSNSRSEMNVSTLELGDSALYLCASSLVAGGPYNEQFFGPGTRLTVL.

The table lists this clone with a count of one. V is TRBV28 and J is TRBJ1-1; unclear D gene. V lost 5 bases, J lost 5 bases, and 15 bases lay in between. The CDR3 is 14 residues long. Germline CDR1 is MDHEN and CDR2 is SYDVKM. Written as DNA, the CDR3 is TGTGCCAGCAGTCCCCGCGGGGTTTCTACTGAAGCTTTCTTT. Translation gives CASSPRGVSTEAFF.

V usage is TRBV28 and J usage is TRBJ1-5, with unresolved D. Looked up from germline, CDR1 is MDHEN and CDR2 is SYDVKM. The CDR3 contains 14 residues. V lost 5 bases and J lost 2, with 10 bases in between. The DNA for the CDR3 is TGTGCCAGCAGTCCTCTAGGTGGCAATCAGCCCCAGCATTTT. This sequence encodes CASSPLGGNQPQHF.

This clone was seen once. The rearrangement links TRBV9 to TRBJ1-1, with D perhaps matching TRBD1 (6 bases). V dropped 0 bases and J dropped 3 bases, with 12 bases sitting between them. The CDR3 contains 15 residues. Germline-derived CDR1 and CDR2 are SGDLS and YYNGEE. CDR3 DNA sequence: TGTGCCAGCAGCGTAGGGGGCAGGGGAGACACTGAAGCTTTCTTT. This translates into CASSVGGRGDTEAFF.

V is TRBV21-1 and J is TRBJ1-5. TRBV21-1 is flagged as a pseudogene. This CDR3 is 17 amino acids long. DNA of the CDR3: TGTGCCAGCAGCAAACGGGGGCGCGAGTTCTCTTATCAGCCCCAGCATTTT. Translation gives CASSKRGREFSYQPQHF.

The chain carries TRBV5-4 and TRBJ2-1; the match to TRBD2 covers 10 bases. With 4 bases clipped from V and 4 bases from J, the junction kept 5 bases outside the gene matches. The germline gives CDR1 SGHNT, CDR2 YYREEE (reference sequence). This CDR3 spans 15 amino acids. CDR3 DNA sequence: TGTGCCAGCAGCACCACTAGCGGGACTTACAATGAGCAGTTCTTC. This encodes CASSTTSGTYNEQFF.

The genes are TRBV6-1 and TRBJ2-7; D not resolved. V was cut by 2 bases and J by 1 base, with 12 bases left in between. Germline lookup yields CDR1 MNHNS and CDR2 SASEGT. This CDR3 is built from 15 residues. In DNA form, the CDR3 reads TGTGCCAGCAGTGAACTGGGTGGTAATTCCTACGAGCAGTACTTC. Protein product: CASSELGGNSYEQYF.

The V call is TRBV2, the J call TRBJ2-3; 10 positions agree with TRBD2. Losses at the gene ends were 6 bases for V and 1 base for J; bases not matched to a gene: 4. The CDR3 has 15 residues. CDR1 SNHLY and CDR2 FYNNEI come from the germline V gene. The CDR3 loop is CASRDGLAGTDTQYF. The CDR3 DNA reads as TGTGCCAGCAGGGACGGACTAGCGGGCACAGATACGCAGTATTTT. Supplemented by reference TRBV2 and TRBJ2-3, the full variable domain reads EPEVTQTPSHQVTQMGQEVILRCVPISNHLYFYWYRQILGQKVEFLVSFYNNEISEKSEIFDDQFSVERPDGSNFTLKIRSTKLEDSAMYFCASRDGLAGTDTQYFGPGTRLTVL.

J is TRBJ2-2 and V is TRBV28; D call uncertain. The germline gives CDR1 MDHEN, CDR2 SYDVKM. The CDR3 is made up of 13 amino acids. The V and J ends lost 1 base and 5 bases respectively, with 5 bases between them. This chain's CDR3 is CASSLFGTGELFF. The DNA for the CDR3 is TGTGCCAGCAGTTTATTTGGGACCGGGGAGCTGTTTTTT.

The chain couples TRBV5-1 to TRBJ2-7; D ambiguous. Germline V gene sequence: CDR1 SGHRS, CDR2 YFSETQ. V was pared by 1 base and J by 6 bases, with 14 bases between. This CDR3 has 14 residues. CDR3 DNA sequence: TGCGCCAGCAGCTTGCTCCCGGATATCGGCGAGCAGTACGTC. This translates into CASSLLPDIGEQYV.

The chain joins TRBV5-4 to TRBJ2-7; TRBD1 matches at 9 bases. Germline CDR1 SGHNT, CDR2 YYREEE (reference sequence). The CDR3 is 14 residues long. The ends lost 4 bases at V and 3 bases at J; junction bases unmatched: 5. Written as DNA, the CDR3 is TGTGCCAGCAGCCCAGGACAGGGGCGCTACGAGCAGTACTTC. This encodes CASSPGQGRYEQYF.

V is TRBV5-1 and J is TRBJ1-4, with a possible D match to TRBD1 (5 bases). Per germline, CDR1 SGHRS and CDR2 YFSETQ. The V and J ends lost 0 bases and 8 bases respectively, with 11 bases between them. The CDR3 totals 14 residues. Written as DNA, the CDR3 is TGCGCCAGCAGCTTGGCCGGGGGGAACGAAAAACTGTTTTTT. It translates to CASSLAGGNEKLFF.

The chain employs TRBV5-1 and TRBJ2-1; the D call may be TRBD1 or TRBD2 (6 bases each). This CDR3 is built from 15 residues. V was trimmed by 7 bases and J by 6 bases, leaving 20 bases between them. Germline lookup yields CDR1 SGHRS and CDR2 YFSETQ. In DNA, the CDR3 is TGCGCCAGCGGCAGGGGAGTAGCGGCGTCCAATGAGCAGTTCTTC. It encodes CASGRGVAASNEQFF.